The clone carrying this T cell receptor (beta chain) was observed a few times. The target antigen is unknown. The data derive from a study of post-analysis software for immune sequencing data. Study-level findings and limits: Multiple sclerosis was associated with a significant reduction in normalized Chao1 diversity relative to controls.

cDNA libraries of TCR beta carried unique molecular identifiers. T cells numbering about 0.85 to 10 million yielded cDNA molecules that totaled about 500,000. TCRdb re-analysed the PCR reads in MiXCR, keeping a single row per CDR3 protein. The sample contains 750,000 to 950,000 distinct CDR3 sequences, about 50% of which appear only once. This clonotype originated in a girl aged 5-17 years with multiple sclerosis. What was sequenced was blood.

CDR3 sequence: CASKNAGGYTF. The CDR3 nucleotides are TGTGCCAGCAAGAATGCGGGTGGCTACACCTTC. This chain connects TRBV25-1 to TRBJ1-2; no definite D call. This CDR3 is built from 11 residues. Trimming pared 7 bases from V and 7 bases from J, leaving 10 bases between. CDR1 and CDR2 (germline): MGHDK, SYGVNS.